These 2 T cell receptor beta chains were sequenced from one sample in a study of PD-1 blockade in classical Hodgkin lymphoma. Some clones are missing from TCRdb's copy, which holds only in-frame ones; the method was immunoSEQ multiplex PCR. The sample shows over 9,500 clones, 80% to 85% of them seen only once. Described time point: cycle 4 day 1 (C4D1), after about 6 weeks of nivolumab. Following autologous stem cell transplantation, relapse occurred in every patient, and exposure to brentuximab vedotin varied. Sequenced material: peripheral blood mononuclear cells (PBMCs), taken before the fourth cycle of nivolumab. These receptors all stem from a human donor with classical Hodgkin lymphoma.

V gene TRBV19 combines with J gene TRBJ2-3, with 8 bases matching TRBD1. This CDR3 comprises 14 residues. The germline V gene has CDR1 LNHDA and CDR2 SQIVND (reference sequence). The junction had 3 bases not matched to a gene; V was cut back by 6 bases and J by 1 base. CDR3 coding DNA: TGTGCCAGTAGCCGGGGACAGGGCACAGATACGCAGTATTTT. It encodes CASSRGQGTDTQYF. Full variable domain (outside the CDR3, taken from reference TRBV19 and TRBJ2-3): DGGITQSPKYLFRKEGQNVTLSCEQNLNHDAMYWYRQDPGQGLRLIYYSQIVNDFQKGDIAEGYSVSREKKESFPLTVTSAQKNPTAFYLCASSRGQGTDTQYFGPGTRLTVL.

This chain joins TRBV11-2 and TRBJ2-1; D might be TRBD1 or TRBD2, each matching 5 bases. Germline-derived CDR1 and CDR2 are SGHAT and FQNNGV. The germline V and J ends were trimmed by 7 bases and 7 bases, with 20 bases remaining between them. This CDR3 is 15 amino acids long. CDR3 loop: CASTYRRSEGNEQFF. CDR3 nucleotides: TGTGCCAGCACCTACCGGCGGAGTGAGGGGAATGAGCAGTTCTTC.